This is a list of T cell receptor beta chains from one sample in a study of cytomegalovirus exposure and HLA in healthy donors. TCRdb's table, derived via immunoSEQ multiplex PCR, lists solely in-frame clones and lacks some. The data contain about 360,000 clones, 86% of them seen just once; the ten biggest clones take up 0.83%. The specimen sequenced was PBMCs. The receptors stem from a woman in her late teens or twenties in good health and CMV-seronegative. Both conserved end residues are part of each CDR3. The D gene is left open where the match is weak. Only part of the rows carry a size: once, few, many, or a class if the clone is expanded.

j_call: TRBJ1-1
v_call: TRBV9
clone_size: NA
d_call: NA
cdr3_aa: CASSVFGVGGEAFF
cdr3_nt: TGTGCCAGCAGCGTATTTGGGGTCGGAGGAGAAGCTTTCTTT

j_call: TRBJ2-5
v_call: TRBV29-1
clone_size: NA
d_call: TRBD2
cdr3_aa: CSVVGLAGGIGETQYF
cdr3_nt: TGCAGCGTTGTAGGGCTAGCGGGGGGGATCGGGGAGACCCAGTACTTC

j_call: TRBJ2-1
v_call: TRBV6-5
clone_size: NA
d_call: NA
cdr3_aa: CASSYWQGGNEQFF
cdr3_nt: TGTGCCAGCAGTTATTGGCAGGGTGGCAATGAGCAGTTCTTC

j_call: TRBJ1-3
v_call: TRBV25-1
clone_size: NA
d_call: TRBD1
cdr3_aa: CASSQRQGPWNTIYF
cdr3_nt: TGTGCCAGCAGCCAAAGACAGGGTCCCTGGAACACCATATATTTT

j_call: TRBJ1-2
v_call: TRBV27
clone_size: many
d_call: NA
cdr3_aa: CASTSRQEHGYTF
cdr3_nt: TGTGCCAGCACATCCCGACAGGAACATGGCTACACCTTC

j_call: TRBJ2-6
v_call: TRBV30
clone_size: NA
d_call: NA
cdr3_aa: CACWGAGANVLTF
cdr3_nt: TGTGCCTGCTGGGGGGCTGGGGCCAACGTCCTGACTTTC

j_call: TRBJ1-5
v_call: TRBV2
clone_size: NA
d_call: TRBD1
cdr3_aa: CASSGPGQGNQPQHF
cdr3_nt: TGTGCCAGCAGTGGACCGGGACAGGGGAACCAGCCCCAGCATTTT

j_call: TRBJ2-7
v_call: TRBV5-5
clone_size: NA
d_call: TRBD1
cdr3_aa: CASSWGQGRYEQYF
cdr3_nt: TGTGCCAGCAGCTGGGGACAGGGGCGGTACGAGCAGTACTTC

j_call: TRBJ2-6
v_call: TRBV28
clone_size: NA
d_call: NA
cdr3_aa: CASSLSLDRRSGANVLTF
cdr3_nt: TGTGCCAGCAGTTTATCCCTAGACAGACGCTCTGGGGCCAACGTCCTGACTTTC

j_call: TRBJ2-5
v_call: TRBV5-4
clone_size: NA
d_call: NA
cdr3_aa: CAIPGLRDRETQYF
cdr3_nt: TGTGCCATTCCAGGGTTGCGGGATCGAGAGACCCAGTACTTC

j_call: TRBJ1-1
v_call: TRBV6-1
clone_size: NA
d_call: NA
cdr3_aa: CASNARAGGYTEAFF
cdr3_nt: TGTGCCAGCAATGCAAGGGCGGGTGGCTACACTGAAGCTTTCTTT

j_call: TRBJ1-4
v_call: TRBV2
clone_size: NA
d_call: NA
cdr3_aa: CASSAQGLREKLFF
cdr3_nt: TGTGCCAGCAGTGCACAGGGTCTTCGTGAAAAACTGTTTTTT

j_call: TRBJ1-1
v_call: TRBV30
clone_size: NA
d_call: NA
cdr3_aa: CAWSPLTEAFF
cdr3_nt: TGTGCCTGGAGCCCCTTAACTGAAGCTTTCTTT

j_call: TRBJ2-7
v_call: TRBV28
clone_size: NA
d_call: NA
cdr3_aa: CASTPPRVSRDYEQYF
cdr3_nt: TGTGCCAGCACTCCACCGAGGGTCTCTCGGGACTACGAGCAGTACTTC

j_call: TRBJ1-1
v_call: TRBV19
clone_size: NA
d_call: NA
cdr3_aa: CASSRFSGTRQALNTEAFF
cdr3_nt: TGTGCCAGTAGTCGCTTCTCCGGGACACGGCAGGCCCTGAACACTGAAGCTTTCTTT

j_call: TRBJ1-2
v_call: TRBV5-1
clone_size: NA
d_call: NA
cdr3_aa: CASSLSPRENYGYTF
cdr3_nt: TGCGCCAGCAGCTTGAGTCCCCGGGAAAACTATGGCTACACCTTC

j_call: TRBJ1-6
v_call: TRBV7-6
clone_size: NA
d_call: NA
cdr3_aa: CASSPLSSYNSPLHF
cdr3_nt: TGTGCCAGCTCCCCACTAAGCTCCTATAATTCACCCCTCCACTTT

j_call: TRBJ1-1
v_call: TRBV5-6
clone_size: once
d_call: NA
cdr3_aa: CASSLHTGHTEAFF
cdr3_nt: TGTGCCAGCAGCTTGCACACAGGGCACACTGAAGCTTTCTTT

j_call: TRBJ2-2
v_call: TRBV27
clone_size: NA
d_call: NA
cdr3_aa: CASTLRWAEQNTGELFF
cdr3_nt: TGTGCCAGCACCCTAAGATGGGCTGAACAAAACACCGGGGAGCTGTTTTTT

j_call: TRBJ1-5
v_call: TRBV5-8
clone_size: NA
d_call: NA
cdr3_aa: CASSLYGGAFNQPQHF
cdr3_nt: TGTGCCAGCAGCTTGTATGGAGGGGCCTTCAATCAGCCCCAGCATTTT

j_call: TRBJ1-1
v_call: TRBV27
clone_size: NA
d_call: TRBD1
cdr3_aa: CASSLVRFIRTGRSMGTEAFF
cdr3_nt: TGTGCCAGCAGTTTAGTCCGTTTTATCCGGACAGGCCGATCCATGGGCACTGAAGCTTTCTTT

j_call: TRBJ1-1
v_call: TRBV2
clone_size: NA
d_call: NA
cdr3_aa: CASSGRGGLNTEAFF
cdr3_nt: TGTGCCAGCAGTGGTAGGGGGGGATTGAACACTGAAGCTTTCTTT

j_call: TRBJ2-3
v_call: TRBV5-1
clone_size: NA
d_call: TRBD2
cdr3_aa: CASSPTSGGLPDTQYF
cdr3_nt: TGCGCCAGCAGCCCGACTAGCGGGGGGCTTCCAGATACGCAGTATTTT

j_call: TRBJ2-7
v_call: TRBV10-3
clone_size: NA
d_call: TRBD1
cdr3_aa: CAISSTGTGPHEQYF
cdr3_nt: TGTGCCATCAGTAGCACCGGGACAGGTCCCCACGAGCAGTACTTC

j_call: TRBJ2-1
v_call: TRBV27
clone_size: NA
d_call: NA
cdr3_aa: CASSPWTIPPNEQFF
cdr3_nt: TGTGCCAGCAGTCCCTGGACTATCCCCCCCAATGAGCAGTTCTTC

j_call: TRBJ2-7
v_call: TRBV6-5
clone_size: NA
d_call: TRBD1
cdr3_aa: CASSYGYRGQRYF
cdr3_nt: TGTGCCAGCAGTTATGGATACAGGGGGCAGAGGTACTTC

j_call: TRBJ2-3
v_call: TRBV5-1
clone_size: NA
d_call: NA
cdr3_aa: CASSLVPSGTDTQYF
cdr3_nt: TGCGCCAGCAGCTTGGTGCCTAGCGGCACAGATACGCAGTATTTT

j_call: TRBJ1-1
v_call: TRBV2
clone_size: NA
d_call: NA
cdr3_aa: CASSASLWGGAFF
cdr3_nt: TGTGCCAGCAGTGCCTCCCTGTGGGGGGGAGCTTTCTTT

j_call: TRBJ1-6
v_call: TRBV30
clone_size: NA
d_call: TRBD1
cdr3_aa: CAWYTGTGNSPLHF
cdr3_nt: TGTGCCTGGTACACCGGGACAGGCAATTCACCCCTCCACTTT

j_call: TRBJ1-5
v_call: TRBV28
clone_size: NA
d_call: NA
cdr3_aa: CATRAREPQHF
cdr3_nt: TGTGCCACCAGGGCGAGGGAACCCCAGCATTTT

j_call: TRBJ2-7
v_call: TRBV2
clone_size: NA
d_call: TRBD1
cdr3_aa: CASSLQGYEQYF
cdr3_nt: TGTGCCAGCAGCCTACAGGGGTACGAGCAGTACTTC

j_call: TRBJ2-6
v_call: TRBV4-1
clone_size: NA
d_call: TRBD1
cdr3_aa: CASSQGQGNSGANVLTF
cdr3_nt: TGCGCCAGCAGCCAGGGACAGGGGAACTCTGGGGCCAACGTCCTGACTTTC

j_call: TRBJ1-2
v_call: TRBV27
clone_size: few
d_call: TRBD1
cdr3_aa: CASRGGTGVGYTF
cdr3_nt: TGTGCCAGCAGAGGCGGGACAGGGGTAGGCTACACCTTC

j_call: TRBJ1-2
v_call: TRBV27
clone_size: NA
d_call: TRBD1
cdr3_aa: CASTTGDRGPNYGYTF
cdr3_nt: TGTGCCAGCACCACAGGGGACAGGGGCCCTAACTATGGCTACACCTTC

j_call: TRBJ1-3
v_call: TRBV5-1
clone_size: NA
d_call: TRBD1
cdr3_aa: CASSPRDRAPGNTIYF
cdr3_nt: TGCGCCAGCAGCCCTAGAGACAGGGCGCCTGGAAACACCATATATTTT

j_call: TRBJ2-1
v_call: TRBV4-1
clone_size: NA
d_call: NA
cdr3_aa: CASSQEGGGGQFF
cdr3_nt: TGCGCCAGCAGCCAAGAAGGTGGTGGAGGGCAGTTCTTC

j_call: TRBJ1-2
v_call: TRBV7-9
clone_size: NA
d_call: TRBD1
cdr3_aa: CAGSRLAGTGHGYTF
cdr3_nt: TGTGCCGGATCAAGGTTGGCCGGGACAGGACATGGCTACACCTTC

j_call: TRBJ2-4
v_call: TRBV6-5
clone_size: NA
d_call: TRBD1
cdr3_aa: CASSYGQGLTIQYF
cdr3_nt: TGTGCCAGCAGTTATGGACAGGGTTTGACCATTCAGTACTTC

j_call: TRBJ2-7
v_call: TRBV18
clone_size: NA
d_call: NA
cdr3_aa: CASSPSEYEQYF
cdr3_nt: TGTGCCAGCTCACCATCCGAGTACGAGCAGTACTTC

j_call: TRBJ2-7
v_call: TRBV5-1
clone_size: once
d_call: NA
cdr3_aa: CASSLFAGEGHEQYF
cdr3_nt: TGCGCCAGCAGCTTGTTCGCAGGGGAGGGGCACGAGCAGTACTTC

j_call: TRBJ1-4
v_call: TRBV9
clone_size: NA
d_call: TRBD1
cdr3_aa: CASSPGDRANEKLFF
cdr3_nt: TGTGCCAGCAGCCCAGGGGACAGAGCTAATGAAAAACTGTTTTTT

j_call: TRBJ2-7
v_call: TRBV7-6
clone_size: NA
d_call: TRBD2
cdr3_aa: CASSPGLAGVLAQYF
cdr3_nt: TGTGCCAGCAGCCCGGGACTAGCGGGAGTCTTGGCTCAGTACTTC

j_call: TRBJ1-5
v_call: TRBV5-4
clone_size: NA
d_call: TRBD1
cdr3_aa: CASSPTGEGQPQHF
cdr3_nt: TGTGCCAGCAGCCCGACAGGGGAGGGGCAGCCCCAGCATTTT

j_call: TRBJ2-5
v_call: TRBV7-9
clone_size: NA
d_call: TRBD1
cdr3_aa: CASSPRSLSQGEETQYF
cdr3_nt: TGTGCCAGCAGCCCCCGGAGCCTATCACAGGGGGAGGAGACCCAGTACTTC

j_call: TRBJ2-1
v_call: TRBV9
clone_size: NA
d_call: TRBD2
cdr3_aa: CASSYAAGTSGDNYNEQFF
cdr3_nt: TGTGCCAGCAGCTACGCGGCCGGGACTAGCGGAGACAACTACAATGAGCAGTTCTTC

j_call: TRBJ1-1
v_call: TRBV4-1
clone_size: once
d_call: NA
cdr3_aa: CASRQPGAAGPKGNTEAFF
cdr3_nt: TGCGCCAGCCGTCAACCGGGCGCAGCGGGCCCCAAAGGGAACACTGAAGCTTTCTTT

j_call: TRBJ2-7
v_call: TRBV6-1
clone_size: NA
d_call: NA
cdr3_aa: CASSDWTVSYEQYF
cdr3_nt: TGTGCCAGCAGCGACTGGACAGTCTCCTACGAGCAGTACTTC

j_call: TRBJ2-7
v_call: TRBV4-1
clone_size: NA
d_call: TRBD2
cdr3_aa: CASSQGLAGYEQYF
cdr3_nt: TGCGCCAGCAGCCAAGGACTAGCGGGCTACGAGCAGTACTTC

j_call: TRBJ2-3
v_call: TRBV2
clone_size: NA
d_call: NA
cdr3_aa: CASSVWPSTDTQYF
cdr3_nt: TGTGCCAGCAGTGTGTGGCCAAGCACAGATACGCAGTATTTT

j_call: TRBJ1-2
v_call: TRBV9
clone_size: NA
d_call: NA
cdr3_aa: CASSVAGANYGYTF
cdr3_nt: TGTGCCAGCAGCGTAGCGGGGGCTAACTATGGCTACACCTTC

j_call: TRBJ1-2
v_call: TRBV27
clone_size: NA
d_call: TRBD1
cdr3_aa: CASSLFARDRQGYTF
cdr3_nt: TGTGCCAGCAGTTTATTTGCCCGGGACAGACAGGGCTACACCTTC

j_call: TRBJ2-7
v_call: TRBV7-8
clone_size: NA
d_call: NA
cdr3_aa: CASSRGGGGSSYEQYF
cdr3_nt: TGTGCCAGCAGCCGCGGGGGAGGGGGGAGCTCCTACGAGCAGTACTTC

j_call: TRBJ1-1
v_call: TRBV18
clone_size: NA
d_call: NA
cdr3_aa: CASSLGGGANTEAFF
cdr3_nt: TGTGCCAGCTCGCTCGGAGGAGGCGCGAACACTGAAGCTTTCTTT

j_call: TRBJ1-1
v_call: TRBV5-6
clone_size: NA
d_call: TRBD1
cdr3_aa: CASSLGTVTEAFF
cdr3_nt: TGTGCCAGCAGCTTAGGGACAGTGACTGAAGCTTTCTTT

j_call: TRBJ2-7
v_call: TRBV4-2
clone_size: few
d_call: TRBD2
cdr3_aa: CASSDGLAGDEQYF
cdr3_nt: TGTGCCAGCAGCGACGGACTAGCGGGAGATGAGCAGTACTTC

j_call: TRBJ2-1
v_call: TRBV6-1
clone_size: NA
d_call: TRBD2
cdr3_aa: CASSERLAGVNEQFF
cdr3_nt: TGTGCCAGCAGTGAGCGACTAGCGGGGGTCAATGAGCAGTTCTTC

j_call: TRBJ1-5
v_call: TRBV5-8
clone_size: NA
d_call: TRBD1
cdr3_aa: CASSFVFSRDRVQPQHF
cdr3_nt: TGTGCCAGCAGCTTCGTATTTTCCAGGGACAGGGTACAGCCCCAGCATTTT